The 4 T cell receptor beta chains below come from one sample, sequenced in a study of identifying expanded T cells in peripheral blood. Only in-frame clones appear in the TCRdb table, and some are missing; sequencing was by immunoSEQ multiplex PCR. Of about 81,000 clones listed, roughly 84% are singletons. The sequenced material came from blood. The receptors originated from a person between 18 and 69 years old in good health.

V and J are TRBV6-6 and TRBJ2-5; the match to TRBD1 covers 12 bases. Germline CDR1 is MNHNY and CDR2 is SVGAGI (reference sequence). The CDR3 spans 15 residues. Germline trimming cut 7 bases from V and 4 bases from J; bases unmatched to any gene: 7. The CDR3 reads CASKGTGGTRETQYF. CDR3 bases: TGTGCCAGCAAGGGGACAGGGGGCACGAGAGAGACCCAGTACTTC.

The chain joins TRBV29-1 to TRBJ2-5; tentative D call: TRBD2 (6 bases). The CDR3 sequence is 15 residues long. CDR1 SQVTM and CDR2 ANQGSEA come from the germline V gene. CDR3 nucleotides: TGCACTAAGACCCCGGGGACTTTGGACGTCGAGACCCAGTACTTC. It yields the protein CTKTPGTLDVETQYF.

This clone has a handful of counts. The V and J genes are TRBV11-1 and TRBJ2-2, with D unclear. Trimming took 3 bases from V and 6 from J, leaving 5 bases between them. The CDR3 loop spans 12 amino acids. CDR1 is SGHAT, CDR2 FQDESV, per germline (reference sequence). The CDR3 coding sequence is TGTGCCAGCAGCTTTTTTTCCGGGGAGCTGTTTTTT. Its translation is CASSFFSGELFF.

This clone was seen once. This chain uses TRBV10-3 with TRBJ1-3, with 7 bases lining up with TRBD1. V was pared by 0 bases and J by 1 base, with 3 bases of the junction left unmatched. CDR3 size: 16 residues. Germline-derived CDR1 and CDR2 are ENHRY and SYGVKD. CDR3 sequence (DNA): TGTGCCATCAGTGAGTCCGGGACAGTGTCTGGAAACACCATATATTTT. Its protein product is CAISESGTVSGNTIYF.